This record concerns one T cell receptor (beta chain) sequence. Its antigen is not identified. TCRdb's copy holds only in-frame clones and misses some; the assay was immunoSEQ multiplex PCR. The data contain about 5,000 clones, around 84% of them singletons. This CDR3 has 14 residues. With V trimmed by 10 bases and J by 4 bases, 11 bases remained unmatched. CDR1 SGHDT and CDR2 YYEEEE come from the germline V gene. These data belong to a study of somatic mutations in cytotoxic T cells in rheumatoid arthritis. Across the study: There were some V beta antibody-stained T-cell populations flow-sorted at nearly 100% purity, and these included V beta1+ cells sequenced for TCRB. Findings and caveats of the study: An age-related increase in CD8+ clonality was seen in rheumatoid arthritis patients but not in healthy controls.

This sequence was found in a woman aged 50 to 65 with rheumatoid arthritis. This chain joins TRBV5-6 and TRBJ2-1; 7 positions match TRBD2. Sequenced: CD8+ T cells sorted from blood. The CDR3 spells CASKTSNIYNEQFF. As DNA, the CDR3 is TGTGCCTCGAAGACTAGCAACATATACAATGAGCAGTTCTTC.